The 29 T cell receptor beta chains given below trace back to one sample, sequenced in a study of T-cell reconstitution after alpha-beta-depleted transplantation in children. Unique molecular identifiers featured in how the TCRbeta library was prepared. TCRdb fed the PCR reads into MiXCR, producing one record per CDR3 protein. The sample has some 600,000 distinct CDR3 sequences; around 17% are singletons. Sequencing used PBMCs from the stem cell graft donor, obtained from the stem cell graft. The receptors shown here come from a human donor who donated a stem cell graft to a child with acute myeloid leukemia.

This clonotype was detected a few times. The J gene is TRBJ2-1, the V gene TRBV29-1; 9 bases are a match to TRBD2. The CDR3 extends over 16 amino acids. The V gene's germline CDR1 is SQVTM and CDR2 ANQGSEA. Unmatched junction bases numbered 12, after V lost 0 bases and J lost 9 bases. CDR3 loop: CSVEDQVAGGPGEQFF. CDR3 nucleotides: TGCAGCGTTGAAGATCAAGTGGCGGGGGGGCCGGGTGAGCAGTTCTTC.

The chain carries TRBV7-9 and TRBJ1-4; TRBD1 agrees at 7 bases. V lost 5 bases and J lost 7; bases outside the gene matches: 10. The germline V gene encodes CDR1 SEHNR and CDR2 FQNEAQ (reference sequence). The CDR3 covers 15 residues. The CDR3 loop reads CASSDDRDSGEKLFF. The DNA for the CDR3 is TGTGCCAGCAGCGACGACAGGGACTCGGGTGAAAAACTGTTTTTT. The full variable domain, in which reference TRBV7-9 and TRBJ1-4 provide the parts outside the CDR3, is DTGVSQNPRHKITKRGQNVTFRCDPISEHNRLYWYRQTLGQGPEFLTYFQNEAQLEKSRLLSDRFSAERPKGSFSTLEIQRTEQGDSAMYLCASSDDRDSGEKLFFGSGTQLSVL.

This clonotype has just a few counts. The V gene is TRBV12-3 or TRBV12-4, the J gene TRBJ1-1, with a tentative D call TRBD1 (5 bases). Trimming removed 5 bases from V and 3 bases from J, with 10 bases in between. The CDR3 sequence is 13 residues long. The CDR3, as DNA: TGTGCCAGCAGTCCACTCAGGGACACTGAAGCTTTCTTT. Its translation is CASSPLRDTEAFF.

For the CDR3, the DNA is TGTGCCAGTAGTATCACAGAGTATGGCTACACCTTC. This gives the protein CASSITEYGYTF. The rearrangement links TRBV19 to TRBJ1-2; D call uncertain. V lost 3 bases, J lost 5 bases, and 7 bases lay in between. CDR3 size: 12 residues. Germline V gene lookup returns CDR1 LNHDA and CDR2 SQIVND (reference sequence).

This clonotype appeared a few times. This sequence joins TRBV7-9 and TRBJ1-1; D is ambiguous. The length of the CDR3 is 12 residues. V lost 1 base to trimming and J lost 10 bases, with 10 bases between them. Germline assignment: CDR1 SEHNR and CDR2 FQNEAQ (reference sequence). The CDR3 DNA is TGTGCCAGCAGCTTAGGGGCTGGAGGAGCTTTCTTT. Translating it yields CASSLGAGGAFF. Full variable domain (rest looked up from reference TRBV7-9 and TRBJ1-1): DTGVSQNPRHKITKRGQNVTFRCDPISEHNRLYWYRQTLGQGPEFLTYFQNEAQLEKSRLLSDRFSAERPKGSFSTLEIQRTEQGDSAMYLCASSLGAGGAFFGQGTRLTVV.

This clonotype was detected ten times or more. The CDR3 region has the DNA TGTGCCAGCAGTTCAGGGGTGGTCGAGACCCAGTACTTC. It is translated as CASSSGVVETQYF. The rearrangement joins TRBV12-3 or TRBV12-4 to TRBJ2-5; D is perhaps TRBD1 (6 bases). The V gene lost 4 bases and the J gene lost 5 bases, with 11 bases spanning the gap. The CDR3 is 13 residues long.

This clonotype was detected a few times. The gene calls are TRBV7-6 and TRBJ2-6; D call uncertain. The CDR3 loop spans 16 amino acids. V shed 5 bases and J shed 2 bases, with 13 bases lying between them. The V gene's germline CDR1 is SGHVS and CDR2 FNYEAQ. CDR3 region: CASSPRVGTGANVLTF. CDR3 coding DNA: TGTGCCAGCAGCCCCCGTGTGGGGACTGGGGCCAACGTCCTGACTTTC.

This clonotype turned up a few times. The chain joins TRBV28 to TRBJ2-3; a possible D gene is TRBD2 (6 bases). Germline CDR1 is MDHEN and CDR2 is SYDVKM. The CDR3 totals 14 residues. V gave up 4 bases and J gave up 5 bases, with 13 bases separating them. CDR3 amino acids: CASSSGVGVDTQYF. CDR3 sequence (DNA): TGTGCCAGCAGTTCGGGGGTCGGTGTAGATACGCAGTATTTT.

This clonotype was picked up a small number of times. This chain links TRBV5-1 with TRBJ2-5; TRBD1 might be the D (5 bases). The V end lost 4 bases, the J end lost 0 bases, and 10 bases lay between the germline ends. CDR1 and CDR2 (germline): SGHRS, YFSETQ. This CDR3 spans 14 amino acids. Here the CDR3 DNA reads TGCGCCAGCAGCCCGGACATTAACCAAGAGACCCAGTACTTC. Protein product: CASSPDINQETQYF.

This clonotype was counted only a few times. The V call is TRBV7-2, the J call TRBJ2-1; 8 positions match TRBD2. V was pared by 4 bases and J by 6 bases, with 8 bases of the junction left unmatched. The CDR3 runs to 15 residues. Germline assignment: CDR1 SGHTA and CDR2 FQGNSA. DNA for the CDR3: TGTGCCAGCAGCTCCCCAGGACTAGCCATCAATGAGCAGTTCTTC. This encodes CASSSPGLAINEQFF.

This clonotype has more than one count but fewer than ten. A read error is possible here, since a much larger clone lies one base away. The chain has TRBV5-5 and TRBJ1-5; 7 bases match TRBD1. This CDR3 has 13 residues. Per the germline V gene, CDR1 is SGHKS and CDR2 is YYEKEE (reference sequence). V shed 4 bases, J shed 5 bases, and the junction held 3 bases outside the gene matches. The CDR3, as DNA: TGTGCCAGCAGCCGGGACAGTGATCAGCCCCAGCATTTT. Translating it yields CASSRDSDQPQHF.

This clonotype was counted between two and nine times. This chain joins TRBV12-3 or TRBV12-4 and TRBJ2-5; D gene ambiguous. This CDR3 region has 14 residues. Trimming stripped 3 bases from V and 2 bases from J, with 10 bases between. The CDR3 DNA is TGTGCCAGCAGTTTCTTGACATTGCAAGAGACCCAGTACTTC. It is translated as CASSFLTLQETQYF.

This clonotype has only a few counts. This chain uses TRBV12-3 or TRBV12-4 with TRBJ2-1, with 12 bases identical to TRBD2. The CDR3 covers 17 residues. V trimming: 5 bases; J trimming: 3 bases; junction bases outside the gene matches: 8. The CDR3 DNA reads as TGTGCCAGCAGTGACATCGGGACTAGCGGGCGCTACAATGAGCAGTTCTTC. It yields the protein CASSDIGTSGRYNEQFF.

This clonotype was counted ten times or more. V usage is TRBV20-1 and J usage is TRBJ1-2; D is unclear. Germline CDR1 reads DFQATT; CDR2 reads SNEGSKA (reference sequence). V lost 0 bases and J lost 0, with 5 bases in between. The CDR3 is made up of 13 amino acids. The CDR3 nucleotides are TGCAGTGCTAGAGAAGTGGCTAACTATGGCTACACCTTC. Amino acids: CSAREVANYGYTF.

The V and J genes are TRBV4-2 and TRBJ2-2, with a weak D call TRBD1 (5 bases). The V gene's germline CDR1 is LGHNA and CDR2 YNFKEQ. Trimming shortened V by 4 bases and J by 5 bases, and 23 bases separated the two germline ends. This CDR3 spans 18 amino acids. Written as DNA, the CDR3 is TGTGCCAGCAGCCCCCTCCCCAGGGCCAGCGATTTGACCGGGGAGCTGTTTTTT. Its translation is CASSPLPRASDLTGELFF.

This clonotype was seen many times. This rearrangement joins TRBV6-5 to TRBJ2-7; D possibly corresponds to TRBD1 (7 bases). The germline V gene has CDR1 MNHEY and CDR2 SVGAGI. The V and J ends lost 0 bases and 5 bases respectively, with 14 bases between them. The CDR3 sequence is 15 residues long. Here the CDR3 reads CASSYSATGRNEQYF. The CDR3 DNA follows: TGTGCCAGCAGTTACTCGGCGACAGGGAGGAACGAGCAGTACTTC.

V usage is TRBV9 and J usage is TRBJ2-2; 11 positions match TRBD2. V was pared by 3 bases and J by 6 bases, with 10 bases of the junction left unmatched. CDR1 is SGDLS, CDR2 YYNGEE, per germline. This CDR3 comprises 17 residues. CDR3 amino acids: CASSGSGGARVPGELFF. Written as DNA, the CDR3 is TGTGCCAGCAGCGGTAGCGGGGGGGCCAGAGTCCCCGGGGAGCTGTTTTTT.

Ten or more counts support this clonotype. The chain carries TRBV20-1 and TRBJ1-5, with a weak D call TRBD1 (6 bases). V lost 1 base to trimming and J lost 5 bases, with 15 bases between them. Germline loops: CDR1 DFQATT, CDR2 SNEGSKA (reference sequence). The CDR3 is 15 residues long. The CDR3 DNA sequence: TGCAGTGCTAGAGCGGGGGCAGGGGCCGATCAGCCCCAGCATTTT. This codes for CSARAGAGADQPQHF.

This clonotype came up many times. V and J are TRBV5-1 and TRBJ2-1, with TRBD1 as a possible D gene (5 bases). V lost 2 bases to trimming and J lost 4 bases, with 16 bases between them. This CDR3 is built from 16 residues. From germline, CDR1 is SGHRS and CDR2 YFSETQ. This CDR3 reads CASSLEGQDIYNEQFF. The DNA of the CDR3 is TGCGCCAGCAGCTTAGAAGGTCAGGACATTTACAATGAGCAGTTCTTC. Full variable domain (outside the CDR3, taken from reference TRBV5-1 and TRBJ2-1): KAGVTQTPRYLIKTRGQQVTLSCSPISGHRSVSWYQQTPGQGLQFLFEYFSETQRNKGNFPGRFSGRQFSNSRSEMNVSTLELGDSALYLCASSLEGQDIYNEQFFGPGTRLTVL.

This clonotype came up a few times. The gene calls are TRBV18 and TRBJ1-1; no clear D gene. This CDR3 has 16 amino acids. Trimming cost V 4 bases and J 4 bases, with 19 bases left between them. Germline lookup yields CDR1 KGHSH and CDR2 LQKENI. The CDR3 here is CASSHGGGPLVTEAFF. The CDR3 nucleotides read TGTGCCAGCTCACACGGTGGAGGTCCCCTCGTCACTGAAGCTTTCTTT.

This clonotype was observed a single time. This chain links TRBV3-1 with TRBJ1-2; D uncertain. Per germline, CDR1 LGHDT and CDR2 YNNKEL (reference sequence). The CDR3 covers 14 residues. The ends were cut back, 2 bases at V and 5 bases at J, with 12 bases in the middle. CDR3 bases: TGTGCCAGCAGCCAACGACCAGAAGCTTATGGCTACACCTTC. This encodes CASSQRPEAYGYTF.

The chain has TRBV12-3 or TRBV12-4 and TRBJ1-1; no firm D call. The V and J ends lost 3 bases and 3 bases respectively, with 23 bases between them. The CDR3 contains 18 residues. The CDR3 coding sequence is TGTGCCAGCAGTTTTGCTTTCTGGACCACGGGGAAAGACACTGAAGCTTTCTTT. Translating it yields CASSFAFWTTGKDTEAFF.

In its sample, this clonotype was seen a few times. The CDR3 spells CASSLVHEQFF. CDR3 in DNA: TGTGCCAGCAGTTTAGTGCATGAGCAGTTCTTC. This chain joins TRBV28 and TRBJ2-1; D not certain. The CDR3 consists of 11 residues. Germline CDR1 and CDR2: MDHEN and SYDVKM. The V end was cut by 2 bases, the J end by 8 bases, with 4 bases between.

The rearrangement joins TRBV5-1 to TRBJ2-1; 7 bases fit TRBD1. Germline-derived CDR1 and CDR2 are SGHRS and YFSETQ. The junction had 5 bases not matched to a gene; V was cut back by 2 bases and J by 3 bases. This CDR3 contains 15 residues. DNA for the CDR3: TGCGCCAGCAGCTTCCGGGACAGAGACTACAATGAGCAGTTCTTC. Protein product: CASSFRDRDYNEQFF.

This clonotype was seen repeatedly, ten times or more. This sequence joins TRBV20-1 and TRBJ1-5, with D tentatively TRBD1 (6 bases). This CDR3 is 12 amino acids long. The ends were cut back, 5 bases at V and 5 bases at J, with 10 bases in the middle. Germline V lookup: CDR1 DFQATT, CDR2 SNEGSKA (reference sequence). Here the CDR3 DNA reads TGCAGTGCTGTCAGGGGACATCAGCCCCAGCATTTT. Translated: CSAVRGHQPQHF.

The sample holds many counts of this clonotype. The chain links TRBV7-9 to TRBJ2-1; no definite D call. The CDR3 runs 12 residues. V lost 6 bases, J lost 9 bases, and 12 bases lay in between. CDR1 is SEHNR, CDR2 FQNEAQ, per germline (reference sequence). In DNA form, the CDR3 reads TGTGCCAGCAGTTCAACTGGTGGTGAGCAGTTCTTC. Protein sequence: CASSSTGGEQFF.

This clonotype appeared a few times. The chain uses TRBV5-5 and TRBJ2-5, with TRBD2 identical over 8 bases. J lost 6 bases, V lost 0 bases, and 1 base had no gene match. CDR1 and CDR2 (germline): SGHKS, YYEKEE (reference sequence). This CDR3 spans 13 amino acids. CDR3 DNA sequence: TGTGCCAGCAGCTTGGGCGGGGGGCAGACCCAGTACTTC. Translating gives CASSLGGGQTQYF.

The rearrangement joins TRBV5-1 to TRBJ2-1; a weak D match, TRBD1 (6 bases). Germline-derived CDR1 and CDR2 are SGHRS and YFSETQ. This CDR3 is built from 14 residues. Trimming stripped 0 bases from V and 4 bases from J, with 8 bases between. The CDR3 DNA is TGCGCCAGCAGCTTGGTCGGACAGTACAATGAGCAGTTCTTC. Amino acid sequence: CASSLVGQYNEQFF. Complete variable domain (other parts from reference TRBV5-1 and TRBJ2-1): KAGVTQTPRYLIKTRGQQVTLSCSPISGHRSVSWYQQTPGQGLQFLFEYFSETQRNKGNFPGRFSGRQFSNSRSEMNVSTLELGDSALYLCASSLVGQYNEQFFGPGTRLTVL.

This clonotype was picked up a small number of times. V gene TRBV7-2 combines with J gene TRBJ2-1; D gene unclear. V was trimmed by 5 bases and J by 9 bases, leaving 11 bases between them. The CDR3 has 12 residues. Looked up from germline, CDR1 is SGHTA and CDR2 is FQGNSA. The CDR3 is CASSPQEPEQFF. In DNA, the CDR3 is TGTGCCAGCAGCCCCCAAGAACCTGAGCAGTTCTTC.